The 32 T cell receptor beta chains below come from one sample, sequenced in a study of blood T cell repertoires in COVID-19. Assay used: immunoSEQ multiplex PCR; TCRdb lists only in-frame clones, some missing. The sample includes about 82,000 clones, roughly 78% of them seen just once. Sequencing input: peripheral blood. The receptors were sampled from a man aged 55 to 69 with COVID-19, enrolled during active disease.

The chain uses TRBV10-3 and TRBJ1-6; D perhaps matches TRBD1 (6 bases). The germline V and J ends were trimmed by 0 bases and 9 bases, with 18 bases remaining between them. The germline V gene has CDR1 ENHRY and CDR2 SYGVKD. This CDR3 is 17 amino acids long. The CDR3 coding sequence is TGTGCCATCAGTGAGTCGAAGGGGGGGGCGGGGACTTCACCCCTCCACTTT. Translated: CAISESKGGAGTSPLHF.

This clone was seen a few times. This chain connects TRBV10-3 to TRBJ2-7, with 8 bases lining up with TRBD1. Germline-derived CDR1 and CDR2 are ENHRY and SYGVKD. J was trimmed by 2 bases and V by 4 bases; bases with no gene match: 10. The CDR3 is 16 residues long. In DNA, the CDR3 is TGTGCCATCAGTGTTGGTAGGACAGGGCTCCCCTACGAGCAGTACTTC. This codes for CAISVGRTGLPYEQYF.

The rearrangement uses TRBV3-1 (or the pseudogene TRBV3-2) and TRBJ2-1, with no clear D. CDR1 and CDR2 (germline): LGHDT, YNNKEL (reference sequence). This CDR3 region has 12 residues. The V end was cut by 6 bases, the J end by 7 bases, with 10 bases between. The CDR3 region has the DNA TGTGCCAGCAGGCAGAAGACTAATGAGCAGTTCTTC. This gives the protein CASRQKTNEQFF.

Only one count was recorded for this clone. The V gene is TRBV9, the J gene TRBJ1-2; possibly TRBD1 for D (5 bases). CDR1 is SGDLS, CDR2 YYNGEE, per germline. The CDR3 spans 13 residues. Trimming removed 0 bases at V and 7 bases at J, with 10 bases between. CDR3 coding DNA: TGTGCCAGCAGCGTAGATCAGGGAGGTGGCTACACCTTC. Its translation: CASSVDQGGGYTF.

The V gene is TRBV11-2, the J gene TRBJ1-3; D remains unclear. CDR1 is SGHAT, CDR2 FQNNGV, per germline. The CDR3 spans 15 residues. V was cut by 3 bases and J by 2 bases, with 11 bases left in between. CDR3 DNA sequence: TGTGCCAGCAGCTTCTCCGCTGCAGCTGGAAACACCATATATTTT. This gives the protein CASSFSAAAGNTIYF.

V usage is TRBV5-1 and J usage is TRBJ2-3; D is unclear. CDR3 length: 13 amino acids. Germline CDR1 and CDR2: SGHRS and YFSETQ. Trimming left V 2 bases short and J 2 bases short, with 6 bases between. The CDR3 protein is CASSFSLTDTQYF. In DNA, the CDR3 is TGCGCCAGCAGCTTTAGCCTCACAGATACGCAGTATTTT.

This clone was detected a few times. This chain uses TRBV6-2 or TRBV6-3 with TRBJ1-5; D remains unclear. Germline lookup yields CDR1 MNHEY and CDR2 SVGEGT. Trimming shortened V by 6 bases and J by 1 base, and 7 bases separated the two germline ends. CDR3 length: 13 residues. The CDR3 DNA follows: TGTGCCAGCAGCCCTACAAGCAATCAGCCCCAGCATTTT. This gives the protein CASSPTSNQPQHF.

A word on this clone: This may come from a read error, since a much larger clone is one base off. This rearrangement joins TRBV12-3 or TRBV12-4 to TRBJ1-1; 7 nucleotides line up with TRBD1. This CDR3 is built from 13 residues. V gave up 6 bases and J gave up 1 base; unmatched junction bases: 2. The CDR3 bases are TGTGCCAGCAGCCGACAGGGGAACACTGAAGCTTTCTTT. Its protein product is CASSRQGNTEAFF.

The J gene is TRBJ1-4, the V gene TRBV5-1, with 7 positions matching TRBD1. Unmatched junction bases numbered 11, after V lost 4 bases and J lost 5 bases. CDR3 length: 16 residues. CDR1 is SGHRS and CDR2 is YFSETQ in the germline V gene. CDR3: CASSRRQGARNEKLFF. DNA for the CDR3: TGCGCCAGCAGCCGACGACAGGGTGCAAGAAATGAAAAACTGTTTTTT. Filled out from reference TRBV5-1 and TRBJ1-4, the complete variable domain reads KAGVTQTPRYLIKTRGQQVTLSCSPISGHRSVSWYQQTPGQGLQFLFEYFSETQRNKGNFPGRFSGRQFSNSRSEMNVSTLELGDSALYLCASSRRQGARNEKLFFGSGTQLSVL.

The CDR3: CATSRGAATEAFF. In DNA, the CDR3 is TGTGCCACCAGCAGAGGGGCCGCCACTGAAGCTTTCTTT. The chain employs TRBV15 and TRBJ1-1; D is undetermined. CDR1 is LNHNV, CDR2 YYDKDF, per germline (reference sequence). The CDR3 totals 13 residues. Deletions cut 1 base from V and 4 bases from J, with 7 bases between.

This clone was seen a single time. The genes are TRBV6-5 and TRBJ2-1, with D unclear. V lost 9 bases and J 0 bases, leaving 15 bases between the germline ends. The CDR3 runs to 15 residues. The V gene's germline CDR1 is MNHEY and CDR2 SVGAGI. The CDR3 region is CASHLGPSSYNEQFF. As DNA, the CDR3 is TGTGCCAGTCATCTGGGCCCGAGCTCCTACAATGAGCAGTTCTTC.

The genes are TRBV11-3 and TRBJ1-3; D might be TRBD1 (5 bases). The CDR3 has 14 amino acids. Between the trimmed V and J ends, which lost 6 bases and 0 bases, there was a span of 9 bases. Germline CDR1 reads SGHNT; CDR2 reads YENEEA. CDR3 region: CASSPQGSGNTIYF. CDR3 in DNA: TGTGCCAGCAGTCCTCAGGGCTCTGGAAACACCATATATTTT.

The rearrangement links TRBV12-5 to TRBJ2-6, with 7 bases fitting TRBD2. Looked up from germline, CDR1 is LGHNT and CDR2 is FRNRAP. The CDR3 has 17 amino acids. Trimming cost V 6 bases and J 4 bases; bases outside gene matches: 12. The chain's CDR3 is CASGTGTTVSGANVLTF. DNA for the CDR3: TGTGCTAGTGGGACCGGGACTACTGTCTCCGGGGCCAACGTCCTGACTTTC. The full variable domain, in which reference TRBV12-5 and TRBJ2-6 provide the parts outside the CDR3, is DARVTQTPRHKVTEMGQEVTMRCQPILGHNTVFWYRQTMMQGLELLAYFRNRAPLDDSGMPKDRFSAEMPDATLATLKIQPSEPRDSAVYFCASGTGTTVSGANVLTFGAGSRLTVL.

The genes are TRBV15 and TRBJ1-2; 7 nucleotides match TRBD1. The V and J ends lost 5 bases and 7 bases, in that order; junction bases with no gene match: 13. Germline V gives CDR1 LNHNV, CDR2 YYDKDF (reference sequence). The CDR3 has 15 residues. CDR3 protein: CATSDPTGSRLGYTF. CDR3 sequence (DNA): TGTGCCACCAGCGACCCGACAGGGAGTAGGCTTGGCTACACCTTC.

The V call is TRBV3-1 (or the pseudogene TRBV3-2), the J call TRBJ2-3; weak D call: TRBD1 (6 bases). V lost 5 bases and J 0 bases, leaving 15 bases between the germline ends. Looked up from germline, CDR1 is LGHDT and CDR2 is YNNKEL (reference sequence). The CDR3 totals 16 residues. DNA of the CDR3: TGTGCCAGCAGCGTGTTTTTTACAGGGAGCACAGATACGCAGTATTTT. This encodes CASSVFFTGSTDTQYF.

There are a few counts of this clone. The CDR3, as DNA: TGTGCCAGCAGCGGCAGGGCTGGGAACGAGCAGTACTTC. Translation gives CASSGRAGNEQYF. The V call is TRBV2, the J call TRBJ2-7; TRBD1 is a possible D gene (5 bases). V lost 6 bases and J lost 5, with 14 bases in between. CDR3 length: 13 amino acids. CDR1 SNHLY and CDR2 FYNNEI come from the germline V gene.

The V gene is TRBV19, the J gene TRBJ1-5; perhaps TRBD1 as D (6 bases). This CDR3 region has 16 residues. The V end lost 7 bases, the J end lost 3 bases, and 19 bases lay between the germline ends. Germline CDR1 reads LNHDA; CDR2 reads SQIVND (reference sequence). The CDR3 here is CASNPWGGGDNQPQHF. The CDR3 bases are TGTGCCAGTAACCCGTGGGGAGGGGGTGACAATCAGCCCCAGCATTTT.

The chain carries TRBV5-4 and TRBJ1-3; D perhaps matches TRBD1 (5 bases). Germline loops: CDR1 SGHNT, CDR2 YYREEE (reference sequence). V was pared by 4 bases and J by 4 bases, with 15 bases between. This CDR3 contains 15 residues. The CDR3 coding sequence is TGTGCCAGCAGCCCGGGGGACCTGAAGGGAAACACCATATATTTT. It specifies CASSPGDLKGNTIYF.

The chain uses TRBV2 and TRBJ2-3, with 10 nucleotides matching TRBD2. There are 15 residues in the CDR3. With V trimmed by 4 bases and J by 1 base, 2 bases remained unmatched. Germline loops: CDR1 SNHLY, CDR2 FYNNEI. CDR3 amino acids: CASSVGLAGTDTQYF. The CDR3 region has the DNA TGTGCCAGCAGTGTTGGACTAGCGGGCACAGATACGCAGTATTTT.

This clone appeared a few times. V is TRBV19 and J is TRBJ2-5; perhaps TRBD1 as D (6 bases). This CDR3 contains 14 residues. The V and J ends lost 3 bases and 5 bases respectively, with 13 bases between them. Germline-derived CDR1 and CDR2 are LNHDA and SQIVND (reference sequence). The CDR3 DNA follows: TGTGCCAGTAGTATCCCGACAGACAGGGAGACCCAGTACTTC. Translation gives CASSIPTDRETQYF.

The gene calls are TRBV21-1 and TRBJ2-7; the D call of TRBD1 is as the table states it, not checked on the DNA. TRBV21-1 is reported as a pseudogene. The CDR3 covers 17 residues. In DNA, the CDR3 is TGTGCCAGCAGCATGGGGGTAAGTGGACAGGGGGTGTACGAGCAGTACTTC. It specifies CASSMGVSGQGVYEQYF.

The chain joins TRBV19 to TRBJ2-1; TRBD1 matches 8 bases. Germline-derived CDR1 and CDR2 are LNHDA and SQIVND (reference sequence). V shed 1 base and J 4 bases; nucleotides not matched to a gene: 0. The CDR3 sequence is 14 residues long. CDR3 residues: CASSIGTGYNEQFF. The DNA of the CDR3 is TGTGCCAGTAGTATAGGGACAGGGTACAATGAGCAGTTCTTC.

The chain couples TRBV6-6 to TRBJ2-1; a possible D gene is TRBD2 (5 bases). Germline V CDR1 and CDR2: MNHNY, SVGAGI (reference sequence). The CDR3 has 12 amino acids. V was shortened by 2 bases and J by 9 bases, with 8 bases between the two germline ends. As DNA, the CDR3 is TGTGCCAGCAGTTACCTTGGGAGTGAGCAGTTCTTC. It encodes CASSYLGSEQFF.

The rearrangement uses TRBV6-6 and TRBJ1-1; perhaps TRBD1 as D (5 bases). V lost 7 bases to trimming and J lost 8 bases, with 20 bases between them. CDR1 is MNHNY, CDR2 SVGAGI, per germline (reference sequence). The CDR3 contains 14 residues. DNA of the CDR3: TGTGCCAGCAAGATAGACAGAACAATTAAGGAAGCTTTCTTT. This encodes CASKIDRTIKEAFF.

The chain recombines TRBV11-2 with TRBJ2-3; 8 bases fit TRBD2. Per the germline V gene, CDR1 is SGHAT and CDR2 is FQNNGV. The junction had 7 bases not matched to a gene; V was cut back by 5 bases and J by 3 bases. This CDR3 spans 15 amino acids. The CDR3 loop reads CASSQSGGQTDTQYF. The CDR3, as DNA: TGTGCCAGCAGCCAGAGCGGGGGCCAAACAGATACGCAGTATTTT.

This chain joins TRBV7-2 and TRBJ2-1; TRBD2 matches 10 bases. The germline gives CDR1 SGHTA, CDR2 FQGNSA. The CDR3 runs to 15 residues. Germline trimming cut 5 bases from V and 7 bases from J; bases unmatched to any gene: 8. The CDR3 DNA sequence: TGTGCCAGCAGCCCTAGCGGGAGAGGAGGGAATGAGCAGTTCTTC. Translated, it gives CASSPSGRGGNEQFF.

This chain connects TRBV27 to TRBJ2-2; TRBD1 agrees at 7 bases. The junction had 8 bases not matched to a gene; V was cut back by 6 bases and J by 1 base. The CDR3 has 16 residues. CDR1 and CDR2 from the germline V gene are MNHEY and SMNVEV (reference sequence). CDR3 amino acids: CASRLTGQLNTGELFF. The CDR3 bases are TGTGCCAGCAGATTAACGGGACAGCTGAACACCGGGGAGCTGTTTTTT.

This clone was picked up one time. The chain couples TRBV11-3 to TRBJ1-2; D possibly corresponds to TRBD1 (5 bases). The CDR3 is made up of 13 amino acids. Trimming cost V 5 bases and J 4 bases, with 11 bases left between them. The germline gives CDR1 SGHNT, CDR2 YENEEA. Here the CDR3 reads CASSRDWRYGYTF. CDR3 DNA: TGTGCCAGCAGCCGGGACTGGCGCTATGGCTACACCTTC.

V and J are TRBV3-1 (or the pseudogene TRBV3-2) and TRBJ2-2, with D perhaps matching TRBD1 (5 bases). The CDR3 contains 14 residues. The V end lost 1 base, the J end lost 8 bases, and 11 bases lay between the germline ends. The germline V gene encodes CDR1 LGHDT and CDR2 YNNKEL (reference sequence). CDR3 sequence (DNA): TGTGCCAGCAGCCAAGCCAGGGCCGGGGGGGAGCTGTTTTTT. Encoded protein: CASSQARAGGELFF.

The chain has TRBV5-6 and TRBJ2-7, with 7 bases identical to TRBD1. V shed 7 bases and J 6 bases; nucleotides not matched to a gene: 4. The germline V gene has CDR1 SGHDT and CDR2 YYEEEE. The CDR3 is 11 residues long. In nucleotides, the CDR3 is TGTGCCAGCCACAGGGGATCCGAGCAGTACTTC. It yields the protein CASHRGSEQYF.

The CDR3 sequence: CASSSRGVGTGELFF. The CDR3 bases are TGTGCCAGCAGCTCCCGGGGGGTGGGCACCGGGGAGCTGTTTTTT. The genes are TRBV11-2 and TRBJ2-2; TRBD2 matches at 7 bases. This CDR3 region has 15 residues. V lost 4 bases, J lost 4 bases, and 6 bases stayed unmatched. Germline V lookup: CDR1 SGHAT, CDR2 FQNNGV. Supplemented by reference TRBV11-2 and TRBJ2-2, the full variable domain reads EAGVAQSPRYKIIEKRQSVAFWCNPISGHATLYWYQQILGQGPKLLIQFQNNGVVDDSQLPKDRFSAERLKGVDSTLKIQPAKLEDSAVYLCASSSRGVGTGELFFGEGSRLTVL.

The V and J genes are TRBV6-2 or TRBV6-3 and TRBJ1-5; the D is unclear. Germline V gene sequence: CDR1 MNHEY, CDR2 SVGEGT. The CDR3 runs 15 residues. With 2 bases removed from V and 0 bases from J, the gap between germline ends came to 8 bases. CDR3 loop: CASSYARISNQPQHF. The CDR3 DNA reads TGTGCCAGCAGTTACGCCAGGATTAGCAATCAGCCCCAGCATTTT.